The 24 T cell receptor beta chains given below trace back to one sample, sequenced in a study of T-cell reconstitution after alpha-beta-depleted transplantation in children. A library of TCRbeta sequences, prepared with unique molecular identifiers, was generated. One entry per CDR3 protein results from TCRdb running MiXCR on the PCR reads. The sample includes 260,000 or so distinct CDR3 sequences, around 13% of them seen just once. The sequences come from PBMCs from the stem cell graft donor, collected from the stem cell graft. The receptors were gathered from a human donor who donated a stem cell graft to a child with acute lymphoblastic leukemia.

This clonotype was found many times. The gene calls are TRBV6-6 and TRBJ2-1, with 7 bases aligning to TRBD2. The CDR3 is 12 amino acids. V was clipped by 5 bases and J by 6 bases; unmatched bases: 1. The V gene's germline CDR1 is MNHNY and CDR2 SVGAGI (reference sequence). Here the CDR3 DNA reads TGTGCCAGCAGTACTAGCGTCAATGAGCAGTTCTTC. It is translated as CASSTSVNEQFF.

This clonotype was seen ten or more times. The V and J genes are TRBV28 and TRBJ2-7; 7 nucleotides line up with TRBD1. V gave up 7 bases and J gave up 4 bases; unmatched junction bases: 7. Germline values: CDR1 MDHEN, CDR2 SYDVKM. This CDR3 is built from 13 residues. The CDR3 reads CASTRDSWYEQYF. The CDR3 DNA follows: TGTGCCAGCACCCGGGACAGCTGGTACGAGCAGTACTTC.

This clonotype was seen many times. The V and J genes are TRBV20-1 and TRBJ2-1; the match to TRBD2 covers 10 bases. The germline V gene has CDR1 DFQATT and CDR2 SNEGSKA (reference sequence). The CDR3 sequence is 15 residues long. V lost 5 bases and J lost 6; bases outside the gene matches: 10. CDR3 DNA sequence: TGCAGTGCTCCTTTACTAGCGGGATTCTCCAATGAGCAGTTCTTC. Its translation is CSAPLLAGFSNEQFF.

This clonotype was seen at least ten times. The chain uses TRBV5-1 and TRBJ2-2; 10 bases map to TRBD2. V was pared by 0 bases and J by 5 bases, with 4 bases of the junction left unmatched. CDR1 and CDR2 from the germline V gene are SGHRS and YFSETQ. The CDR3 has 16 residues. As DNA, the CDR3 is TGCGCCAGCAGCTTGGCGCCTAGCGGGAGTACCGGGGAGCTGTTTTTT. This codes for CASSLAPSGSTGELFF.

The chain couples TRBV7-8 to TRBJ2-3; 7 nucleotides align to TRBD2. CDR3 length: 17 amino acids. Germline V lookup: CDR1 SGHVS, CDR2 FQNEAQ. J was trimmed by 2 bases and V by 1 base; bases with no gene match: 9. The CDR3 reads CASSLVGLEISTDTQYF. Here the CDR3 DNA reads TGTGCCAGCAGCTTAGTAGGACTAGAGATTTCCACAGATACGCAGTATTTT.

This clonotype was seen repeatedly, ten times or more. This chain uses TRBV5-5 with TRBJ2-1, with 11 bases lining up with TRBD1. The CDR3 is 16 amino acids. V lost 5 bases and J lost 10; bases outside the gene matches: 14. The V gene's germline CDR1 is SGHKS and CDR2 YYEKEE (reference sequence). Written as DNA, the CDR3 is TGTGCCAGCAGGCTCTCGAAGGACAGGGGGCTCAGAGAGCAGTTCTTC. Encoded protein: CASRLSKDRGLREQFF. The variable domain in full, completed from reference TRBV5-5 and TRBJ2-1, reads DAGVTQSPTHLIKTRGQQVTLRCSPISGHKSVSWYQQVLGQGPQFIFQYYEKEERGRGNFPDRFSARQFPNYSSELNVNALLLGDSALYLCASRLSKDRGLREQFFGPGTRLTVL.

In this sample, this clonotype turned up many times. The V gene is TRBV5-5, the J gene TRBJ2-1, with 7 bases that match TRBD2. Germline V CDR1 and CDR2: SGHKS, YYEKEE (reference sequence). The CDR3 covers 15 residues. V trimming: 4 bases; J trimming: 0 bases; junction bases outside the gene matches: 4. CDR3 amino acids: CASSARGDSYNEQFF. The CDR3 bases are TGTGCCAGCAGCGCCCGGGGGGACTCCTACAATGAGCAGTTCTTC. The variable domain in full, completed from reference TRBV5-5 and TRBJ2-1, reads DAGVTQSPTHLIKTRGQQVTLRCSPISGHKSVSWYQQVLGQGPQFIFQYYEKEERGRGNFPDRFSARQFPNYSSELNVNALLLGDSALYLCASSARGDSYNEQFFGPGTRLTVL.

This clonotype appeared many times. The chain employs TRBV4-3 and TRBJ2-3, with D possibly matching TRBD2 (6 bases). The CDR3 is made up of 15 amino acids. V was trimmed by 1 base and J by 2 bases, leaving 10 bases between them. CDR1 and CDR2 from the germline V gene are LGHNA and YSLEER. This CDR3 is CASSQGGTFTDTQYF. CDR3 sequence (DNA): TGCGCCAGCAGCCAAGGTGGGACTTTCACAGATACGCAGTATTTT.

This clonotype turned up a few times. The chain couples TRBV6-2 or TRBV6-3 to TRBJ2-1; the match to TRBD2 covers 8 bases. Germline V gene data show CDR1 as MNHEY and CDR2 as SVGEGT. V was pared by 2 bases and J by 7 bases, with 13 bases of the junction left unmatched. This CDR3 is 17 amino acids long. The CDR3 loop reads CASSYEGGGLPHNEQFF. CDR3 coding DNA: TGTGCCAGCAGTTACGAAGGCGGGGGGTTGCCTCATAATGAGCAGTTCTTC.

This chain joins TRBV7-9 and TRBJ2-7; TRBD1 agrees at 9 bases. In germline, CDR1 is SEHNR, CDR2 FQNEAQ (reference sequence). Trimming at V came to 4 bases and at J to 7 bases, leaving 14 bases not matched to a gene. The CDR3 is 16 residues long. CDR3 nucleotides: TGTGCCAGCAGCTCAGCGGGACAGGGACTTTCGGGGGAGCAGTACTTC. Its protein is CASSSAGQGLSGEQYF.

This clonotype appeared many times. The CDR3 region is CASTGLAGGTTDTQYF. In nucleotides, the CDR3 is TGTGCCAGCACCGGACTAGCGGGAGGGACCACAGATACGCAGTATTTT. The chain carries TRBV28 and TRBJ2-3, with 15 positions matching TRBD2. The CDR3 contains 16 residues. Germline V gene lookup returns CDR1 MDHEN and CDR2 SYDVKM. The trim removed 7 bases at V and 2 bases at J, leaving 4 bases unmatched.

This clonotype was seen ten or more times. This chain connects TRBV20-1 to TRBJ1-1, with D perhaps TRBD1 (6 bases). V lost 7 bases to trimming and J lost 1 base, with 13 bases between them. Germline assignment: CDR1 DFQATT and CDR2 SNEGSKA (reference sequence). The CDR3 loop spans 13 amino acids. The CDR3 coding sequence is TGCAGTGGAGACAGGTTTTCGAACACTGAAGCTTTCTTT. Translating gives CSGDRFSNTEAFF.

This clonotype was observed many times. The V call is TRBV25-1, the J call TRBJ2-5; unclear D gene. This CDR3 has 13 amino acids. V was trimmed by 6 bases and J by 0 bases, leaving 8 bases between them. CDR1 and CDR2 (germline): MGHDK, SYGVNS. CDR3 DNA sequence: TGTGCCAGCAGGAAAGGGTACCAAGAGACCCAGTACTTC. Translated, it gives CASRKGYQETQYF.

This clonotype was seen repeatedly, ten times or more. This chain joins TRBV10-2 and TRBJ2-1; no clear D. This CDR3 is built from 13 residues. V lost 4 bases and J lost 6, with 10 bases in between. CDR1 and CDR2 (germline): WSHSY, SAAADI. Here the CDR3 DNA reads TGCGCCAGCAGTGTCCGGGTTGGCAATGAGCAGTTCTTC. Translated, it gives CASSVRVGNEQFF.

This clonotype was observed many times. The chain uses TRBV7-8 and TRBJ2-7; TRBD1 matches at 7 bases. V dropped 3 bases and J dropped 0; count of bases not matched to a gene: 8. The CDR3 runs 16 residues. The germline gives CDR1 SGHVS, CDR2 FQNEAQ. This chain's CDR3 is CASSFADRASSYEQYF. The CDR3 DNA reads as TGTGCCAGCAGCTTCGCCGACAGGGCCAGCTCCTACGAGCAGTACTTC.

This clonotype was seen at least ten times. This rearrangement joins TRBV2 to TRBJ2-2; D is unclear. The V gene lost 6 bases and the J gene lost 5 bases, with 4 bases spanning the gap. Germline CDR1 reads SNHLY; CDR2 reads FYNNEI. The CDR3 consists of 11 residues. CDR3 loop: CASRQTGELFF. The CDR3 coding sequence is TGTGCCAGCAGGCAGACCGGGGAGCTGTTTTTT.

This clonotype was counted many times. The V gene is TRBV7-6, the J gene TRBJ2-1; 10 nucleotides match TRBD2. Germline CDR1 SGHVS, CDR2 FNYEAQ. This CDR3 comprises 16 residues. V shed 6 bases and J 6 bases; nucleotides not matched to a gene: 11. The CDR3 is CASSHSASGRANEQFF. The CDR3 region has the DNA TGTGCCAGCAGTCACTCGGCGAGCGGGAGGGCCAATGAGCAGTTCTTC.

There are many counts of this clonotype. The chain joins TRBV7-9 to TRBJ2-7; the D gene could be TRBD1 or TRBD2 (6 bases each). The CDR3 is made up of 15 amino acids. CDR1 SEHNR and CDR2 FQNEAQ come from the germline V gene (reference sequence). V was shortened by 5 bases and J by 1 base, with 15 bases between the two germline ends. CDR3 in amino acids: CASSRAGQGSYEQYF. CDR3 DNA: TGTGCCAGCAGCAGAGCGGGCCAGGGGTCCTACGAGCAGTACTTC.

Ten or more counts support this clonotype. The V and J genes are TRBV12-3 or TRBV12-4 and TRBJ1-4; D gene ambiguous. V was shortened by 4 bases and J by 3 bases, with 9 bases between the two germline ends. The length of the CDR3 is 14 residues. The CDR3 here is CASSSTVANEKLFF. CDR3 DNA: TGTGCCAGCAGTTCTACCGTGGCTAATGAAAAACTGTTTTTT.

This clonotype was picked up many times. V gene TRBV2 combines with J gene TRBJ2-6; D might be TRBD1 (6 bases). Trimming pared 4 bases from V and 2 bases from J, leaving 9 bases between. The CDR3 has 15 amino acids. Germline V gene sequence: CDR1 SNHLY, CDR2 FYNNEI. CDR3: CASSAQGTGANVLTF. Written as DNA, the CDR3 is TGTGCCAGCAGTGCTCAGGGGACTGGGGCCAACGTCCTGACTTTC.

This clonotype came up a few times. This CDR3 is CASSIGGAYQETQYF. The CDR3 DNA sequence: TGTGCCAGTAGTATCGGGGGGGCCTACCAAGAGACCCAGTACTTC. The chain links TRBV19 to TRBJ2-5, with 8 bases aligning to TRBD2. In germline, CDR1 is LNHDA, CDR2 SQIVND (reference sequence). V trimming: 3 bases; J trimming: 0 bases; junction bases outside the gene matches: 3. The CDR3 has 15 amino acids. Using reference TRBV19 and TRBJ2-5 for the parts outside the CDR3, the full variable domain is DGGITQSPKYLFRKEGQNVTLSCEQNLNHDAMYWYRQDPGQGLRLIYYSQIVNDFQKGDIAEGYSVSREKKESFPLTVTSAQKNPTAFYLCASSIGGAYQETQYFGPGTRLLVL.

In its sample, this clonotype was seen many times. The chain uses TRBV7-2 and TRBJ1-5, with D perhaps matching TRBD1 (5 bases). The length of the CDR3 is 14 residues. Germline V lookup: CDR1 SGHTA, CDR2 FQGNSA. The germline V and J ends were trimmed by 2 bases and 6 bases, with 11 bases remaining between them. As DNA, the CDR3 is TGTGCCAGCAGCTTACGCCAGGGCAGTCAGCCCCAGCATTTT. Translated: CASSLRQGSQPQHF.

This clonotype was counted ten times or more. This chain joins TRBV6-5 and TRBJ2-5; D possibly corresponds to TRBD2 (6 bases). Germline assignment: CDR1 MNHEY and CDR2 SVGAGI. V shed 4 bases and J shed 2 bases, with 8 bases lying between them. This CDR3 region has 13 residues. In DNA, the CDR3 is TGTGCCAGCAGTTTCCGGGAGCAAGAGACCCAGTACTTC. It specifies CASSFREQETQYF.

In this sample, this clonotype turned up many times. The chain couples TRBV4-1 to TRBJ2-2; D unclear. Trimming took off 0 bases at V and 6 bases at J, with 14 bases between the two ends. From germline, CDR1 is MGHRA and CDR2 YSYEKL. The CDR3 length is 16 residues. In DNA form, the CDR3 reads TGCGCCAGCAGCCAAGATACGGGTTTCGTCGCCGGGGAGCTGTTTTTT. It translates to CASSQDTGFVAGELFF.